Sequencing of this T cell receptor beta chain was carried out in a study of shared clonotypes between healthy human individuals. The method was immunoSEQ multiplex PCR; TCRdb's version includes in-frame clones alone and lacks a portion of them. The top ten hold more than 0.9% of the sample, which has 1.5 million to 2.5 million clones, over 85% seen once. In the naive CD8 group, cells lacked CD45RO and were positively selected for CCR7, so terminally differentiated effector memory CD45RA+ cells were left out. From germline, CDR1 is SGHTA and CDR2 FQGNSA. V was trimmed by 5 bases and J by 1 base, leaving 17 bases between them. The CDR3 totals 17 residues.

The J gene is TRBJ2-2, the V gene TRBV7-2; D is tentatively TRBD1 or TRBD2 (5 bases each). This sequence was found in a man aged 18 to 30 in good health. The sample was naive CD8+ T cells sorted from blood. The CDR3 is CASSPRRLGVNTGELFF. CDR3 nucleotide sequence: TGTGCCAGCAGCCCCCGGAGGCTAGGGGTGAACACCGGGGAGCTGTTTTTT.